This record looks at one T cell receptor (beta chain) sequence and its context. Its antigen is not identified. This specimen comes from a study of cytomegalovirus exposure and HLA in healthy donors. Use of 60 Vbeta and 13 Jbeta primers characterized the PCR. Sequencing used immunoSEQ multiplex PCR; TCRdb keeps in-frame clones, though not all of them. Of roughly 90,000 clones in the sample, more than 70% were seen once. The CDR3 loop spans 18 amino acids. The germline gives CDR1 LNHNV, CDR2 YYDKDF (reference sequence). V trimming: 2 bases; J trimming: 4 bases; junction bases outside the gene matches: 14. Study-level points and caveats: Serostatus for CMV was the only available immune exposure information. It was reported in a later analysis that an Asian-associated ancestry cluster showed fewer N-insertions than the roughly 670-donor mean. A classifier reportedly called cytomegalovirus status with high sensitivity and specificity.

J is TRBJ1-2 and V is TRBV15, with 9 bases that match TRBD1. Sequencing was carried out using PBMCs. The receptor was isolated from a man aged 18 to 29 in good health and CMV-seronegative. The CDR3, as DNA: TGTGCCACCAGCAGAACCCGGGACAGGGAGTCCCAAGCCTATGGCTACACCTTC. Protein sequence: CATSRTRDRESQAYGYTF.